Shown below are 6 T cell receptor beta chains from a single sample sequenced in a study of identical twins (dated by TCRdb to the mid-2010s). Library method: 5' RACE. The data were produced on an Illumina HiSeq 2000. TCRdb reran the public reads through fastp at Q25 and MiXCR, keeping productive beta chains. Rows with one shared CDR3 protein collapse into an entry with the most common genes and DNA. This sample is represented by approximately 490,000 distinct CDR3 sequences; approximately 20% of them were singletons. The ten largest clones represent 0.48% of the sample. These same records also appear under a second study, on yellow fever vaccine responses in identical twins.

The specimen was CD4+ T cells sorted from blood. Receptors were obtained from a woman under 30 in good health.

The chain joins TRBV6-6 to TRBJ2-7; 10 bases map to TRBD1. Per the germline V gene, CDR1 is MNHNY and CDR2 is SVGAGI (reference sequence). The junction had 5 bases not matched to a gene; V was cut back by 10 bases and J by 2 bases. The CDR3 totals 13 residues. CDR3: CATAGTGAYEQYF. CDR3 in DNA: TGTGCCACAGCCGGGACAGGGGCCTACGAGCAGTACTTC.

V usage is TRBV24-1 and J usage is TRBJ2-1; 10 bases match TRBD2. Trimming removed 4 bases from V and 7 bases from J; junction bases left unmatched: 9. The CDR3 is 16 amino acids. The germline CDR1 and CDR2 sequences are KGHDR and SFDVKD. The CDR3 loop is CATSDKSSGRENEQFF. In nucleotides, the CDR3 is TGTGCCACCAGTGACAAATCGAGCGGGAGGGAAAATGAGCAGTTCTTC.

This clonotype was seen a few times. The V and J genes are TRBV12-3 or TRBV12-4 and TRBJ1-2, with D unresolved. This CDR3 comprises 13 residues. Trimming removed 8 bases from V and 0 bases from J, with 10 bases in between. The chain's CDR3 is CASGSKANYGYTF. In DNA form, the CDR3 reads TGTGCCAGCGGATCGAAAGCTAACTATGGCTACACCTTC.

The V call is TRBV5-1, the J call TRBJ2-5, with a possible D match to TRBD2 (5 bases). V was pared by 7 bases and J by 0 bases, with 19 bases between. Germline values: CDR1 SGHRS, CDR2 YFSETQ. The length of the CDR3 is 16 residues. CDR3 protein: CASYPYPGNNQETQYF. As DNA, the CDR3 is TGCGCCAGCTACCCTTATCCGGGGAACAACCAAGAGACCCAGTACTTC. The full variable domain, rest sourced from reference TRBV5-1 and TRBJ2-5, is KAGVTQTPRYLIKTRGQQVTLSCSPISGHRSVSWYQQTPGQGLQFLFEYFSETQRNKGNFPGRFSGRQFSNSRSEMNVSTLELGDSALYLCASYPYPGNNQETQYFGPGTRLLVL.

A few counts support this clonotype. The chain has TRBV20-1 and TRBJ1-1; 7 positions match TRBD1. Germline CDR1 DFQATT, CDR2 SNEGSKA (reference sequence). The CDR3 has 15 amino acids. The ends lost 5 bases at V and 5 bases at J; junction bases unmatched: 14. This CDR3 is CSAPYFRGTSTEAFF. As DNA, the CDR3 is TGCAGTGCTCCCTACTTCAGGGGGACATCAACTGAAGCTTTCTTT.

V gene TRBV2 combines with J gene TRBJ2-5; D is ambiguous. Trimming shortened V by 6 bases and J by 5 bases, and 13 bases separated the two germline ends. This CDR3 is 13 amino acids long. Per the germline V gene, CDR1 is SNHLY and CDR2 is FYNNEI. The CDR3 region has the DNA TGTGCCAGCAGCGCGGACCTGGTGGAGACCCAGTACTTC. Its translation: CASSADLVETQYF.